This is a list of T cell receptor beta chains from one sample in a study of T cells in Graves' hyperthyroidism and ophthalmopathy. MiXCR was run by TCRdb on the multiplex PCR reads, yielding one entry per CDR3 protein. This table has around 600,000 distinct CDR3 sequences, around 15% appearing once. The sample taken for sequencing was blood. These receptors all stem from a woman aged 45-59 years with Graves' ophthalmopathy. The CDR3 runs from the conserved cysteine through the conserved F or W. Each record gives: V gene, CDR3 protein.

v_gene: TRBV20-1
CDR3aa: CSARDFLQVGDSNQPQHF

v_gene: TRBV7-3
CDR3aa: CASSLTPGLTGELFF

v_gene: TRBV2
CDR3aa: CATKTGPTSGSLTDTQYF

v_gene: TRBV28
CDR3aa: CASSATPLAGALQETQYF

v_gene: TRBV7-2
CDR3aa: CASSDQVGGERVF

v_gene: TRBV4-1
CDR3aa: CASSPHLRQETQYF

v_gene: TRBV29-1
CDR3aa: CSVVRQGVNTEAFF

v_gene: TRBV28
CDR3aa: CASSLLDNSYEQYF

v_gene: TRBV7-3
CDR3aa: CASSPTGTRTPIAYNEQFF

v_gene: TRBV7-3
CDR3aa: CASSLSFGGATDTQYF

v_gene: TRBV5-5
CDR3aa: CASSLLGSSLPNEQFF

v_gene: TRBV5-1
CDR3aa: CASSLEHSGNTIYF

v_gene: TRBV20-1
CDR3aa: CSVRLAGLGETQYF

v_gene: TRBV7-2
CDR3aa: CASSLGGQGRNTIYF

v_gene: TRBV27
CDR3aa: CASSLSKETGIMNTEAFF

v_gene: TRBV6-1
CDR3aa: CASRTLGTQTYEQYF

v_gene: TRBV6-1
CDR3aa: CASNIAGPWETQYF

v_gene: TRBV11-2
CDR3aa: CASSSDRGRQETQYF

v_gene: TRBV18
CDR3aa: CASSPLADKETQYF

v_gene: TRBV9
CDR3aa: CASSVGVVGGWGGRPTHDTQYF

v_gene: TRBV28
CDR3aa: CASSLNPPYEQYF

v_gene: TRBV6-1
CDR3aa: CASSEVTGSSTGTQYF

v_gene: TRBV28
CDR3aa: CASTRTSGFYEQYF

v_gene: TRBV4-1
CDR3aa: CASSHGGAFAEAFF

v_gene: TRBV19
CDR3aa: CASSAGQSEAFF

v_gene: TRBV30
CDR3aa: CAWSVHLAGVIVGTDTQYF

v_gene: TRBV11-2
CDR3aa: CASSEDRRNTEAFF

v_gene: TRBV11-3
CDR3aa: CASSELAGVIPGELFF

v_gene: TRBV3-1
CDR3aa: CASSQAGTEAFF

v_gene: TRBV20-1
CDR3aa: CSAREPGGSGANVLTF

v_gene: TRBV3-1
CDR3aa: CASTGLGTGELFF

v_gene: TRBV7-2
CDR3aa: CASSLQGSSGANVLTF

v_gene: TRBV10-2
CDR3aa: CASQAHLDRDFPEAFF

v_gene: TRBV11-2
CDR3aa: CASSLDQQALGRGANVLTF

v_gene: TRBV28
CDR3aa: CASSLAGGPIGTQYF

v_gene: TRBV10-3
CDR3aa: CAIRDVYNEQFF

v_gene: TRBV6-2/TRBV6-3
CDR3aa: CASSYTVLAGGDTDTQYF

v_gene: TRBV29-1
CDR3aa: CSVRLSGYEQYF

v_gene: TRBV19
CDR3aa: CASSIDGSTDTQYF

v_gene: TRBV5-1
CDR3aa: CASSLDGSNTEAFF

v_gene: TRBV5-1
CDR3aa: CASSLSAIYEQYF

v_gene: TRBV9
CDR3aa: CASSVGSQPARQFF

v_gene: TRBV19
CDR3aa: CASSPGQRYTEAFF

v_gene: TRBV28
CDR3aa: CASSPQGNSYNEQFF

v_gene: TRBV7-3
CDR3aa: CASSLQGTGGADEQFF

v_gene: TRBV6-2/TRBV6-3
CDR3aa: CASSLLAGYDNEQFF

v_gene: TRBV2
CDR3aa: CASSLQTIYEQYF

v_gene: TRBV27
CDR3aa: CASSHLDRVLEQFF

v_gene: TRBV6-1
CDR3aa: CASSDPRGRFDGYTF

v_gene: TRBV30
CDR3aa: CAWGGIGQGMNTEAFF

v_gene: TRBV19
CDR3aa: CASSTTSGLSTDTQYF

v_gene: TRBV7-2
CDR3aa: CASSSAGDTQYF

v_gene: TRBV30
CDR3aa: CAWEPAQGGGYTF

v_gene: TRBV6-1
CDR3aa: CASSDGEVTYEQYF